This T cell receptor beta chain was profiled in a study of CD8+ T cells in alopecia areata. Overall study results and limits: Patients shared TCRs less clearly than mice did, possibly for HLA-related reasons. Scalp data also include sequences from resident alphabeta T cells of normal skin.

Germline-derived CDR1 and CDR2 are NNHDY and SYVADS. This CDR3 comprises 14 residues. Sequencing templates came from extracted RNA that was reverse transcribed into cDNA. The repertoire was sequenced with immunoSEQ multiplex PCR; TCRdb's copy has only in-frame clones and lacks some. In total the sample includes 3,800 or so clones, none of them seen once. Separation of pooled cutaneous lymph node cells was by sorting with CD4, CD8alpha, NKG2D, NKG2ACE and other markers. This clone was seen repeatedly, ten times or more. Its antigen is not known. The gene symbols are mouse symbols. The CDR3 end lies 4 residues beyond the end of the read and is filled in from the germline J gene.

The chain is built from TRBV13-3 and TRBJ2-5; TRBD1 matches 7 bases. The origin of this receptor is a C3H/HeJ mouse with alopecia areata. Mice of this strain are of MHC haplotype H2-k. Input material: CD8+ T cells sorted from a lymph node. The CDR3 bases that were read are TGTGCCAGCAGTGCCGCCGACAGGGAAGAC. This translates into CASSAADRED. The entire CDR3 sequence reads CASSAADREDTQYF.